Listed below are T cell receptor beta chains from one sample, sequenced in a study of blood T cell repertoires in COVID-19. The data were produced by immunoSEQ multiplex PCR, yet TCRdb's version contains in-frame clones alone and is incomplete. This sample has 60,000 to 90,000 clones, with about 70% found just once. The material sequenced was peripheral blood. Every receptor here comes from a man in his fifties or sixties with acute or convalescent COVID-19. The conserved cysteine and the conserved F or W are not part of the CDR3 here. Each record gives: V gene, D gene, J gene, CDR3 protein. The D gene is left open where the match is weak.

TRBV6-5	NA	TRBJ2-5	ASKEGPQETQY
TRBV19	TRBD2	TRBJ2-1	ASSRKGTSLSNEQF
TRBV7-9	NA	TRBJ1-3	ASSLGVWGNTIY
TRBV11-3	TRBD2	TRBJ2-5	ASSPLAGETQY
TRBV7-3	NA	TRBJ2-6	ASSPPGRASGANVLT
TRBV2	NA	TRBJ2-3	ASSEGRAGRTDTQY
TRBV19	NA	TRBJ2-3	ASSISKPPTDTQY
TRBV15	NA	TRBJ2-5	ATSRDLDRGETQY
TRBV6-5	TRBD2	TRBJ2-7	ASSYPPGGSSYEQY
TRBV5-1	NA	TRBJ2-1	ASSPLYNEQF
TRBV3-1/TRBV3-2	TRBD2	TRBJ2-7	ASSPNSGRPSGYEQY
TRBV4-2	TRBD2	TRBJ2-3	ASSQVASGGDTQY
TRBV5-5	NA	TRBJ1-5	ASSLLETESNQPQH
TRBV2	NA	TRBJ1-5	ASTGGGTPSNQPQH
TRBV6-5	TRBD1	TRBJ2-3	ASREDRSGTDTQY
TRBV19	NA	TRBJ2-2	ASSISIGELF
TRBV7-2	NA	TRBJ1-4	ASSPWGGEEKLF
TRBV10-1	TRBD2	TRBJ2-3	ASSEVQREVIDTQY
TRBV6-2/TRBV6-3	TRBD1	TRBJ1-1	ASSSQSGQINTEAF
TRBV5-1	NA	TRBJ1-2	ASSLETDSYGYT
TRBV6-1	TRBD1	TRBJ2-3	ASKPGQVSTDTQY
TRBV11-3	NA	TRBJ2-5	ASSLSGGVETQY
TRBV12-5	NA	TRBJ1-2	ASGLGQVVGGYT
TRBV9	NA	TRBJ1-4	ASSPGLDSPNEKLF
TRBV5-1	NA	TRBJ2-1	ATTPNGWYNEQF
TRBV24-1	TRBD1	TRBJ1-5	ATSDSGTASNQPQH
TRBV30	NA	TRBJ1-2	AWTGTNYGYT
TRBV2	NA	TRBJ2-3	ASTGLRGGYGTDTQY
TRBV2	NA	TRBJ2-5	ASSVSSSLGETQY
TRBV6-6	TRBD2	TRBJ2-5	ASSSGGETQY
TRBV7-9	TRBD1	TRBJ1-1	ASSSGTGGRRAF
TRBV7-9	NA	TRBJ1-5	ASSTGVHQPQH
TRBV19	TRBD2	TRBJ2-1	ASSISGGFHNEQF
TRBV27	TRBD1	TRBJ1-2	ASSWTGLGGYT
TRBV7-9	NA	TRBJ1-5	ASSLEGAGDQPQH
TRBV28	TRBD1	TRBJ1-1	ASSLRTGLTEAF
TRBV6-1	NA	TRBJ2-2	ASSEQGSGELF